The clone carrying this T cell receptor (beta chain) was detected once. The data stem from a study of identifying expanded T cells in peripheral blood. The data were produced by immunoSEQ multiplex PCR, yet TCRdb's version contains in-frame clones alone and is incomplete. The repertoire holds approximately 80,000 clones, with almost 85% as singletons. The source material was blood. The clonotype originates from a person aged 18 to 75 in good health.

CDR3 nucleotides: TGTGCCAGCAGCTCCGGACAGGTCCGAAGCACAGATACGCAGTATTTT. Translating gives CASSSGQVRSTDTQYF. The chain recombines TRBV5-6 with TRBJ2-3, with 7 bases identical to TRBD1. The ends lost 3 bases at V and 0 bases at J; junction bases unmatched: 7. This CDR3 spans 16 amino acids. Germline V lookup: CDR1 SGHDT, CDR2 YYEEEE.